Following are 26 T cell receptor beta chains from one sample sequenced in a study of blood T cell repertoires in COVID-19. Only in-frame clones appear in the TCRdb table, and some are missing; sequencing was by immunoSEQ multiplex PCR. The sample has about 310,000 clones; 70% to 90% are singletons. Material: PBMCs or T cells enriched from blood (not recorded which). These receptors all stem from a woman aged 40 to 50 who had recovered from COVID-19.

As for this clone: The same CDR3 can be traced to other DNA sequences in this sample. V usage is TRBV2 and J usage is TRBJ1-1, with 7 bases that match TRBD1. This CDR3 has 14 amino acids. Germline values: CDR1 SNHLY, CDR2 FYNNEI. V shed 1 base, J shed 3 bases, and the junction held 2 bases outside the gene matches. The CDR3 protein is CASSEDRGYTEAFF. The CDR3 DNA is TGTGCCAGCAGTGAAGACAGGGGTTACACTGAAGCTTTCTTT.

The chain links TRBV11-1 to TRBJ2-1; 7 bases are a match to TRBD2. Germline lookup yields CDR1 SGHAT and CDR2 FQDESV (reference sequence). V lost 2 bases and J lost 6; bases outside the gene matches: 7. This CDR3 contains 15 residues. CDR3: CASSLIGGSLNEQFF. The CDR3 DNA reads as TGTGCCAGCAGCTTAATTGGCGGGAGTCTCAATGAGCAGTTCTTC.

As DNA, the CDR3 is TGTGCCAGCAGCCAGGGACAAGATAATGAAAAACTGTTTTTT. It encodes CASSQGQDNEKLFF. The chain uses TRBV3-1 (or the pseudogene TRBV3-2) and TRBJ1-4; D is possibly TRBD1 (6 bases). CDR1 and CDR2 (germline): LGHDT, YNNKEL (reference sequence). The V end was cut by 3 bases, the J end by 4 bases, with 9 bases between. The CDR3 has 14 amino acids.

The V gene is TRBV2, the J gene TRBJ1-6, with TRBD1 as a possible D gene (6 bases). Germline CDR1 reads SNHLY; CDR2 reads FYNNEI. The CDR3 has 16 residues. Trimming left V 10 bases short and J 5 bases short, with 21 bases between. CDR3 in DNA: TGTGCCACCTCATTCGGGAGGGGGGACGATAATTCACCCCTCCACTTT. This sequence encodes CATSFGRGDDNSPLHF. The whole variable domain, filled in from reference TRBV2 and TRBJ1-6, reads EPEVTQTPSHQVTQMGQEVILRCVPISNHLYFYWYRQILGQKVEFLVSFYNNEISEKSEIFDDQFSVERPDGSNFTLKIRSTKLEDSAMYFCATSFGRGDDNSPLHFGNGTRLTVT.

This clone was counted only a few times. The V and J genes are TRBV5-4 and TRBJ2-1; 9 bases fit TRBD2. The V segment lost 0 bases and the J segment 4 bases; nucleotides outside the gene matches: 5. CDR3 length equals 16 residues. From germline, CDR1 is SGHNT and CDR2 YYREEE (reference sequence). This chain's CDR3 is CASSLGGRVDYNEQFF. In nucleotides, the CDR3 is TGTGCCAGCAGCTTGGGCGGGAGGGTCGATTACAATGAGCAGTTCTTC.

This chain connects TRBV5-8 to TRBJ1-3, with 11 bases fitting TRBD1. Germline V gene lookup returns CDR1 SGHTS and CDR2 YDEGEE. Trimming took 4 bases from V and 4 from J; bases not matched to a gene: 4. This CDR3 spans 15 amino acids. The CDR3 spells CASSRGQGVGNTIYF. The CDR3 DNA is TGTGCCAGCAGCCGGGGACAGGGGGTCGGAAACACCATATATTTT. Based on the CDR3 plus reference TRBV5-8 and TRBJ1-3, the full variable domain is EAGVTQSPTHLIKTRGQQATLRCSPISGHTSVYWYQQALGLGLQFLLWYDEGEERNRGNFPPRFSGRQFPNYSSELNVNALELEDSALYLCASSRGQGVGNTIYFGEGSWLTVV.

This chain joins TRBV2 and TRBJ2-3; TRBD1 is a possible D gene (5 bases). The CDR3 loop spans 11 amino acids. V was pared by 3 bases and J by 12 bases, with 10 bases between. From germline, CDR1 is SNHLY and CDR2 FYNNEI. The CDR3 region is CASSEDTQQYF. As DNA, the CDR3 is TGTGCCAGCAGTGAGGACACTCAACAGTATTTT.

V gene TRBV28 combines with J gene TRBJ1-3; tentatively, D is TRBD1 (5 bases). This CDR3 comprises 13 residues. Looked up from germline, CDR1 is MDHEN and CDR2 is SYDVKM. The V end was cut by 8 bases, the J end by 5 bases, with 13 bases between. Here the CDR3 reads CASVPGHRNTIYF. The CDR3 nucleotides read TGTGCCAGCGTCCCTGGACACCGAAACACCATATATTTT.

The chain uses TRBV12-3 or TRBV12-4 and TRBJ1-5, with TRBD1 as a possible D gene (5 bases). The V end lost 5 bases, the J end lost 9 bases, and 11 bases lay between the germline ends. This CDR3 has 12 residues. CDR3: CASSRSQGPQHF. The CDR3 DNA reads TGTGCCAGCAGTCGATCCCAGGGGCCCCAGCATTTT.

CDR3 sequence (DNA): TGTGCCAGCTCGAATGTTGTTGGCGAAAAACTGTTTTTT. It encodes CASSNVVGEKLFF. The rearrangement links TRBV11-1 to TRBJ1-4, with no clear D. The CDR3 length is 13 residues. CDR1 is SGHAT and CDR2 is FQDESV in the germline V gene (reference sequence). The V gene lost 8 bases and the J gene lost 8 bases, with 15 bases spanning the gap.

The chain recombines TRBV5-1 with TRBJ2-3, with TRBD2 as a possible D gene (6 bases). CDR1 SGHRS and CDR2 YFSETQ come from the germline V gene. V was trimmed by 7 bases and J by 2 bases, leaving 17 bases between them. CDR3 length: 15 amino acids. Here the CDR3 reads CASARGLATTDTQYF. The CDR3 DNA reads as TGCGCCAGCGCCCGCGGGCTAGCGACCACAGATACGCAGTATTTT.

This clone was seen a few times. This rearrangement joins TRBV5-4 to TRBJ1-1, with 8 bases fitting TRBD1. With 5 bases clipped from V and 8 bases from J, the junction kept 17 bases outside the gene matches. The CDR3 length is 16 residues. Germline CDR1 is SGHNT and CDR2 is YYREEE (reference sequence). The CDR3 coding sequence is TGTGCCAGCAGGCGTCCGACAGGGGACTCATTCACCGAAGCTTTCTTT. Residues: CASRRPTGDSFTEAFF.

The chain has TRBV6-5 and TRBJ1-2; 9 bases are a match to TRBD1. The CDR3 is made up of 16 amino acids. Germline V gene lookup returns CDR1 MNHEY and CDR2 SVGAGI. V shed 4 bases and J 3 bases; nucleotides not matched to a gene: 9. The CDR3 here is CASSFVQGAFYYGYTF. The CDR3 bases are TGTGCCAGCAGTTTCGTACAGGGGGCGTTCTACTATGGCTACACCTTC.

This chain joins TRBV5-1 and TRBJ2-3; D is uncertain. The germline V and J ends were trimmed by 1 base and 0 bases, with 9 bases remaining between them. Germline V gene lookup returns CDR1 SGHRS and CDR2 YFSETQ. This CDR3 is built from 15 residues. The CDR3 is CASSLNGGSTDTQYF. CDR3 in DNA: TGCGCCAGCAGCTTGAATGGCGGTAGCACAGATACGCAGTATTTT.

The chain joins TRBV21-1 to TRBJ2-7; TRBD2 is the table's D call and was not checked against the DNA. TRBV21-1 is a pseudogene. This CDR3 has 15 amino acids. This CDR3 reads CASPPPTSGIYEQYF. The DNA for the CDR3 is TGTGCCAGCCCCCCCCCGACTAGCGGGATTTACGAGCAGTACTTC.

The chain uses TRBV7-9 and TRBJ1-2, with D unresolved. V lost 3 bases and J lost 2, with 7 bases in between. The germline CDR1 and CDR2 sequences are SEHNR and FQNEAQ (reference sequence). The CDR3 loop spans 13 amino acids. Written as DNA, the CDR3 is TGTGCCAGCAGCTTGGGAGCGAACTATGGCTACACCTTC. Translated, it gives CASSLGANYGYTF.

The chain uses TRBV3-1 (or the pseudogene TRBV3-2) and TRBJ1-5; D might be TRBD1 (6 bases). V was cut by 5 bases and J by 4 bases, with 9 bases left in between. CDR3 length: 13 amino acids. Germline V gene lookup returns CDR1 LGHDT and CDR2 YNNKEL (reference sequence). The CDR3 bases are TGTGCCAGCAGCGCTAGGGGGAATCAGCCCCAGCATTTT. Amino acid sequence: CASSARGNQPQHF.

The chain combines TRBV6-5 with TRBJ2-7; 7 positions match TRBD1. J was trimmed by 3 bases and V by 6 bases; bases with no gene match: 5. This CDR3 has 13 amino acids. CDR1 MNHEY and CDR2 SVGAGI come from the germline V gene. CDR3 loop: CASRIDRDYEQYF. The CDR3 DNA sequence: TGTGCCAGCAGGATCGACAGGGACTACGAGCAGTACTTC.

V and J are TRBV9 and TRBJ2-1; 9 nucleotides line up with TRBD1. The CDR3 is made up of 14 amino acids. Germline assignment: CDR1 SGDLS and CDR2 YYNGEE. The V gene end was trimmed by 4 bases and the J gene end by 8 bases; junction bases not matched to a gene: 7. The DNA of the CDR3 is TGTGCCAGCAGCCTTGGACAGGGGTGGGATGAGCAGTTCTTC. Translated: CASSLGQGWDEQFF.

The gene calls are TRBV19 and TRBJ2-1; TRBD1 agrees at 7 bases. V dropped 7 bases and J dropped 2; count of bases not matched to a gene: 8. Germline values: CDR1 LNHDA, CDR2 SQIVND (reference sequence). This CDR3 spans 15 amino acids. The CDR3 region is CASTLGQSPYNEQFF. CDR3 DNA sequence: TGTGCCAGTACCCTGGGACAGTCTCCCTACAATGAGCAGTTCTTC.

CDR3 protein: CASSAYNRGRSNEQFF. The CDR3 bases are TGTGCCAGCAGCGCATATAACAGGGGGAGGAGCAATGAGCAGTTCTTC. V gene TRBV2 combines with J gene TRBJ2-1, with 8 bases lining up with TRBD1. This CDR3 region has 16 residues. Trimming at V came to 6 bases and at J to 6 bases, leaving 13 bases not matched to a gene. Germline assignment: CDR1 SNHLY and CDR2 FYNNEI.

The genes are TRBV5-4 and TRBJ2-7, with TRBD1 identical over 10 bases. V lost 3 bases and J lost 7; bases outside the gene matches: 10. The CDR3 runs to 15 residues. The V gene's germline CDR1 is SGHNT and CDR2 YYREEE (reference sequence). CDR3 sequence (DNA): TGTGCCAGCAGCTCACTAGGGACAGGGGTGGGTGAGCAGTACTTC. This codes for CASSSLGTGVGEQYF. The whole variable domain, filled in from reference TRBV5-4 and TRBJ2-7, reads ETGVTQSPTHLIKTRGQQVTLRCSSQSGHNTVSWYQQALGQGPQFIFQYYREEENGRGNFPPRFSGLQFPNYSSELNVNALELDDSALYLCASSSLGTGVGEQYFGPGTRLTVT.

The rearrangement joins TRBV5-6 to TRBJ2-7; TRBD2 agrees at 12 bases. The CDR3 has 16 amino acids. Germline trimming cut 4 bases from V and 4 bases from J; bases unmatched to any gene: 9. The germline V gene has CDR1 SGHDT and CDR2 YYEEEE. CDR3 amino acids: CASSPRGLAGIYEQYF. The DNA for the CDR3 is TGTGCCAGCAGCCCCCGTGGACTAGCGGGAATATACGAGCAGTACTTC. Drawing the rest from reference TRBV5-6 and TRBJ2-7, the complete variable domain is DAGVTQSPTHLIKTRGQQVTLRCSPKSGHDTVSWYQQALGQGPQFIFQYYEEEERQRGNFPDRFSGHQFPNYSSELNVNALLLGDSALYLCASSPRGLAGIYEQYFGPGTRLTVT.

V gene TRBV18 combines with J gene TRBJ2-5; TRBD2 matches at 11 bases. The germline V gene encodes CDR1 KGHSH and CDR2 LQKENI. The J segment lost 3 bases and the V segment lost 0 bases, leaving 3 bases of the junction unmatched. The CDR3 contains 16 residues. CDR3: CASSPPVGLAEETQYF. The CDR3, as DNA: TGTGCCAGCTCACCACCGGTGGGACTAGCGGAAGAGACCCAGTACTTC.

The chain recombines TRBV19 with TRBJ2-1; maybe TRBD1 (6 bases). The germline CDR1 and CDR2 sequences are LNHDA and SQIVND (reference sequence). V shed 1 base and J shed 8 bases, with 15 bases lying between them. The CDR3 runs to 15 residues. The chain's CDR3 is CASSIAQTGTDEQFF. The DNA for the CDR3 is TGTGCCAGTAGTATAGCCCAGACAGGTACGGATGAGCAGTTCTTC.

The gene calls are TRBV11-1 and TRBJ1-3; no firm D call. The CDR3 covers 14 residues. Trimming left V 4 bases short and J 0 bases short, with 7 bases between. Germline V gene lookup returns CDR1 SGHAT and CDR2 FQDESV (reference sequence). CDR3 sequence: CASSSGTSGNTIYF. For the CDR3, the DNA is TGTGCCAGCAGCTCCGGTACCTCTGGAAACACCATATATTTT.